The 14 T cell receptor beta chains given below trace back to one sample, sequenced in a study of cytomegalovirus exposure and HLA in healthy donors. Vbeta (60) and Jbeta (13) primers were used in the PCR. Repertoires were generated with immunoSEQ multiplex PCR, while TCRdb's copy carries only in-frame clones and drops some. The data show approximately 120,000 clones, around two thirds seen once. Sequences were obtained from PBMCs. All receptors come from a man between 60 and 70 years old in good health and CMV-seropositive.

The CDR3 coding sequence is TGCAGCGTCGGGGACAGCAACGGCCAGCCCCAGCATTTT. Translating it yields CSVGDSNGQPQHF. The V call is TRBV29-1, the J call TRBJ1-5; 7 bases align to TRBD1. Losses at the gene ends were 6 bases for V and 7 bases for J; bases not matched to a gene: 9. Germline assignment: CDR1 SQVTM and CDR2 ANQGSEA. This CDR3 is built from 13 residues. Full variable domain (rest looked up from reference TRBV29-1 and TRBJ1-5): SAVISQKPSRDICQRGTSLTIQCQVDSQVTMMFWYRQQPGQSLTLIATANQGSEATYESGFVIDKFPISRPNLTFSTLTVSNMSPEDSSIYLCSVGDSNGQPQHFGDGTRLSIL.

J is TRBJ2-2 and V is TRBV11-2, with 10 bases lining up with TRBD1. Per the germline V gene, CDR1 is SGHAT and CDR2 is FQNNGV. J was trimmed by 5 bases and V by 8 bases; bases with no gene match: 11. The CDR3 extends over 16 amino acids. The chain's CDR3 is CASQLTGQGITGELFF. Written as DNA, the CDR3 is TGTGCCAGCCAACTAACGGGACAGGGGATTACCGGGGAGCTGTTTTTT.

The genes are TRBV30 and TRBJ2-6, with D maybe TRBD2 (6 bases). Per germline, CDR1 GTSNPN and CDR2 SVGIG (reference sequence). The CDR3 runs to 15 residues. Trimming took off 2 bases at V and 3 bases at J, with 11 bases between the two ends. The CDR3 bases are TGTGCCTGGAGTTACCTGGGGGGTGGGGCCAACGTCCTGACTTTC. This translates into CAWSYLGGGANVLTF.

The chain recombines TRBV18 with TRBJ2-3; D not certain. V was cut by 2 bases and J by 6 bases, with 6 bases left in between. Germline assignment: CDR1 KGHSH and CDR2 LQKENI. The CDR3 consists of 12 residues. The CDR3 loop is CASSPSSDTQYF. The CDR3 nucleotides read TGTGCCAGCTCACCATCGTCGGATACGCAGTATTTT.

V and J are TRBV6-4 and TRBJ2-3; no firm D call. Per the germline V gene, CDR1 is MRHNA and CDR2 is SNTAGT. This CDR3 spans 16 amino acids. V was cut by 4 bases and J by 0 bases, with 14 bases left in between. The CDR3 sequence: CASSAWPDKSTDTQYF. In DNA, the CDR3 is TGTGCCAGCAGTGCCTGGCCCGATAAGAGCACAGATACGCAGTATTTT.

The CDR3 DNA sequence: TGTGCCTGGAGTGGCATAGGGGGAAAACTGTTTTTT. Its protein product is CAWSGIGGKLFF. The chain joins TRBV30 to TRBJ1-4, with a possible D match to TRBD1 (6 bases). The CDR3 runs 12 residues. Trimming cost V 1 base and J 10 bases, with 10 bases left between them. Germline CDR1 is GTSNPN and CDR2 is SVGIG (reference sequence).

A single count supports this clone. CDR3 amino acids: CASSRTTGGSEKLFF. DNA for the CDR3: TGTGCCAGCAGTAGAACTACAGGGGGCTCAGAAAAACTGTTTTTT. J is TRBJ1-4 and V is TRBV28, with 9 bases that match TRBD1. Per germline, CDR1 MDHEN and CDR2 SYDVKM. The J segment lost 8 bases and the V segment lost 5 bases, leaving 9 bases of the junction unmatched. There are 15 residues in the CDR3.

The chain has TRBV10-3 and TRBJ1-5; perhaps TRBD1 as D (6 bases). Germline lookup yields CDR1 ENHRY and CDR2 SYGVKD. V lost 6 bases, J lost 11 bases, and 17 bases lay in between. This CDR3 has 13 amino acids. For the CDR3, the DNA is TGTGCCATCAGCGATCGGACAGAGCTGGCCCAGCATTTT. Its protein is CAISDRTELAQHF.

The chain links TRBV5-5 to TRBJ2-7; the match to TRBD1 covers 12 bases. CDR1 is SGHKS, CDR2 YYEKEE, per germline (reference sequence). The CDR3 covers 16 residues. With 0 bases clipped from V and 5 bases from J, the junction kept 6 bases outside the gene matches. In DNA form, the CDR3 reads TGTGCCAGCAGCTTGGCCGGAGGGACAGGGGGCCACGAGCAGTACTTC. This codes for CASSLAGGTGGHEQYF.

The chain uses TRBV11-3 and TRBJ1-1, with D perhaps TRBD1 (5 bases). The CDR3 length is 15 residues. The germline V gene encodes CDR1 SGHNT and CDR2 YENEEA. Trimming left V 5 bases short and J 4 bases short, with 17 bases between. The CDR3 DNA reads TGTGCCAGCAGCCCCTCATTCTCGGGGGGCACTGAAGCTTTCTTT. Amino acid sequence: CASSPSFSGGTEAFF. Variable domain in full (rest from reference TRBV11-3 and TRBJ1-1): EAGVVQSPRYKIIEKKQPVAFWCNPISGHNTLYWYLQNLGQGPELLIRYENEEAVDDSQLPKDRFSAERLKGVDSTLKIQPAELGDSAVYLCASSPSFSGGTEAFFGQGTRLTVV.

In this sample, this clone turned up a few times. This chain connects TRBV5-1 to TRBJ1-1; maybe TRBD1 (6 bases). Trimming took 4 bases from V and 3 from J, leaving 13 bases between them. This CDR3 spans 14 amino acids. Germline CDR1 reads SGHRS; CDR2 reads YFSETQ. CDR3: CASSIRGDDTEAFF. The CDR3 DNA is TGCGCCAGCAGCATCAGGGGCGACGACACTGAAGCTTTCTTT.

This clone came up a few times. Written as DNA, the CDR3 is TGTGCCAGCAGTTCCCGAGGGGGATTTGGGGGAAAACTGTTTTTT. This encodes CASSSRGGFGGKLFF. The chain employs TRBV6-5 and TRBJ1-4; weak D call: TRBD1 (6 bases). Germline CDR1 MNHEY, CDR2 SVGAGI. The CDR3 is made up of 15 amino acids. The ends were cut back, 4 bases at V and 10 bases at J, with 19 bases in the middle.

The chain has TRBV4-1 and TRBJ2-6; D possibly corresponds to TRBD2 (6 bases). Between the trimmed V and J ends, which lost 4 bases and 2 bases, there was a span of 9 bases. CDR3 length: 15 residues. CDR1 is MGHRA and CDR2 is YSYEKL in the germline V gene. Written as DNA, the CDR3 is TGCGCCAGCAGCCGGGGGGTCCCTGGGGCCAACGTCCTGACTTTC. As protein: CASSRGVPGANVLTF.

V and J are TRBV7-2 and TRBJ2-4; 8 bases agree with TRBD1. CDR3 length equals 15 residues. The germline V gene encodes CDR1 SGHTA and CDR2 FQGNSA. After removal of 2 bases from V and 5 bases from J, the junction contained 5 bases not matched to a gene. DNA for the CDR3: TGTGCCAGCAGCTTATCGACAGGGGCCCAAAACATTCAGTACTTC. Protein: CASSLSTGAQNIQYF.